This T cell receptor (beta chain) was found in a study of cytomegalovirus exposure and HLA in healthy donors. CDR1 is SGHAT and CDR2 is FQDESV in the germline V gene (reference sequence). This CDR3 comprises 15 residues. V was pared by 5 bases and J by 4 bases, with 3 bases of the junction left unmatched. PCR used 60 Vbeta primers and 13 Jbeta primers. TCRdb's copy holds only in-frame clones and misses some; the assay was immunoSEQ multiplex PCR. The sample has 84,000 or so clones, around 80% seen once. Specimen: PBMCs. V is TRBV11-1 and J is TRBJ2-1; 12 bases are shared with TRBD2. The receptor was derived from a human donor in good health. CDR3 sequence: CASSPTSGGYNEQFF. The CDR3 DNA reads TGTGCCAGCAGCCCTACTAGCGGGGGGTACAATGAGCAGTTCTTC.